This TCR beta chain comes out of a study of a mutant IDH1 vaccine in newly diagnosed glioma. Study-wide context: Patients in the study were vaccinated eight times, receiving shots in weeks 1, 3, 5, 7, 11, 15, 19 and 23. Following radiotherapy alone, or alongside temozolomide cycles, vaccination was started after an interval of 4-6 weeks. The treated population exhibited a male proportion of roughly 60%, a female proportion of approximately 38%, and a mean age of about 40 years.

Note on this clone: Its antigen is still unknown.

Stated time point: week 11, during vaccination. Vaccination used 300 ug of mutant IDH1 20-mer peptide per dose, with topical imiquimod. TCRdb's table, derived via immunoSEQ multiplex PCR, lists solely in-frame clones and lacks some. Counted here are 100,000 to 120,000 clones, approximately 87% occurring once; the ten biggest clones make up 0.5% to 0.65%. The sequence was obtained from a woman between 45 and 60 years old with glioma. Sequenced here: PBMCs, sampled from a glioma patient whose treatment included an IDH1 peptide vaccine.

CDR3 protein: CASSQGEGHTEAFF. The DNA for the CDR3 is TGTGCCAGCAGCCAGGGGGAAGGGCACACTGAAGCTTTCTTT. The chain recombines TRBV4-2 with TRBJ1-1; possibly TRBD1 for D (5 bases). The V end was cut by 3 bases, the J end by 3 bases, with 11 bases between. Germline assignment: CDR1 LGHNA and CDR2 YNFKEQ. This CDR3 is 14 amino acids long.